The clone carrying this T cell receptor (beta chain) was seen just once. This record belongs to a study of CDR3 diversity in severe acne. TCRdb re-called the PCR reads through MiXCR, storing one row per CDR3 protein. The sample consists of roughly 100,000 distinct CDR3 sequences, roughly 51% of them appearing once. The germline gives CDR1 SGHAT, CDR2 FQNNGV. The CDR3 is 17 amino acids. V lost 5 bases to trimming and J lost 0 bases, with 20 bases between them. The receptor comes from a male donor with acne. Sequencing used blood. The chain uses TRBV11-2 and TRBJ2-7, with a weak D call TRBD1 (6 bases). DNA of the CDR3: TGTGCCAGCAGCGTTGAAGATCAAAGGACAGCCTCCTACGAGCAGTACTTC. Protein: CASSVEDQRTASYEQYF.